The 10 T cell receptor beta chains presented below share a single source sample, sequenced in a study of T cell changes during pregnancy in multiple sclerosis. TCRdb keeps only in-frame clones here, not all; method: immunoSEQ multiplex PCR. The table includes approximately 44,000 clones, around nine tenths detected once. Specimen: CD4+ T cells from peripheral blood mononuclear cells, collected in the first trimester of pregnancy. These TCRs come from a female donor with multiple sclerosis, enrolled in a pregnancy study.

Comment on this clone: An end of the junction differs from the germline gene, which may be a read error. J is TRBJ1-5 and V is TRBV7-7; 10 bases match TRBD1. This CDR3 spans 17 amino acids. Germline V lookup: CDR1 SSHAT, CDR2 FNYEAQ (reference sequence). DNA of the CDR3: TGTGCTAGCAGGACCGGACAGGGGGTACTCCTAAATCAGCCCCAGCATTTT. The encoded protein is CASRTGQGVLLNQPQHF.

The chain employs TRBV25-1 and TRBJ2-1; 12 bases fit TRBD1. V was pared by 1 base and J by 9 bases, with 10 bases of the junction left unmatched. The CDR3 is 17 residues long. The V gene's germline CDR1 is MGHDK and CDR2 SYGVNS. This CDR3 is CASSESGTGGARVEQFF. The CDR3 DNA follows: TGTGCCAGCAGTGAATCAGGGACAGGGGGCGCGAGGGTTGAGCAGTTCTTC.

The chain has TRBV6-1 and TRBJ1-1; no definite D call. Germline V gives CDR1 MNHNS, CDR2 SASEGT. This CDR3 is built from 15 residues. Trimming removed 8 bases from V and 1 base from J, with 17 bases in between. The CDR3 nucleotides read TGTGCCAGCTATCCTTTGCGGCAGAAGAACACTGAAGCTTTCTTT. It encodes CASYPLRQKNTEAFF.

The rearrangement uses TRBV28 and TRBJ2-4; no definite D call. Trimming removed 5 bases from V and 8 bases from J, with 7 bases in between. CDR1 and CDR2 from the germline V gene are MDHEN and SYDVKM. This CDR3 contains 11 residues. The CDR3 sequence is CASSQRDIQYF. CDR3 nucleotide sequence: TGTGCCAGCAGTCAACGAGACATTCAGTACTTC. The whole variable domain, remainder taken from reference TRBV28 and TRBJ2-4, is DVKVTQSSRYLVKRTGEKVFLECVQDMDHENMFWYRQDPGLGLRLIYFSYDVKMKEKGDIPEGYSVSREKKERFSLILESASTNQTSMYLCASSQRDIQYFGAGTRLSVL.

V and J are TRBV7-9 and TRBJ2-3, with TRBD1 identical over 8 bases. Germline trimming cut 4 bases from V and 1 base from J; bases unmatched to any gene: 1. This CDR3 comprises 14 residues. The germline CDR1 and CDR2 sequences are SEHNR and FQNEAQ (reference sequence). CDR3 sequence reads: CASSWGQGTDTQYF. The CDR3 DNA is TGTGCCAGCAGCTGGGGACAGGGCACAGATACGCAGTATTTT. The full variable domain, rest sourced from reference TRBV7-9 and TRBJ2-3, is DTGVSQNPRHKITKRGQNVTFRCDPISEHNRLYWYRQTLGQGPEFLTYFQNEAQLEKSRLLSDRFSAERPKGSFSTLEIQRTEQGDSAMYLCASSWGQGTDTQYFGPGTRLTVL.

The chain recombines TRBV5-4 with TRBJ2-7; TRBD2 matches at 11 bases. V gave up 4 bases and J gave up 4 bases; unmatched junction bases: 4. The V gene's germline CDR1 is SGHNT and CDR2 YYREEE (reference sequence). The CDR3 is made up of 14 amino acids. The CDR3 DNA reads as TGTGCCAGCAGCGAGGGACTAGCGGTTTACGAGCAGTACTTC. This sequence encodes CASSEGLAVYEQYF.

The chain combines TRBV10-3 with TRBJ2-1, with D perhaps matching TRBD1 (6 bases). Germline lookup yields CDR1 ENHRY and CDR2 SYGVKD. Trimming shortened V by 7 bases and J by 5 bases, and 18 bases separated the two germline ends. This CDR3 comprises 15 residues. The CDR3 nucleotides read TGTGCCATCACTTTAGGACTGGGGACAAACAATGAGCAGTTCTTC. Protein product: CAITLGLGTNNEQFF.

J is TRBJ2-5 and V is TRBV11-3; the match to TRBD1 covers 8 bases. The CDR3 runs 15 residues. Germline CDR1 is SGHNT and CDR2 is YENEEA. J was trimmed by 2 bases and V by 5 bases; bases with no gene match: 7. The CDR3 nucleotides are TGTGCCAGCAGCCTTGGACAGGGAGAACAAGAGACCCAGTACTTC. Translation gives CASSLGQGEQETQYF.

The chain recombines TRBV7-9 with TRBJ1-4, with 9 bases matching TRBD1. The CDR3 is made up of 14 amino acids. V gave up 5 bases and J gave up 8 bases; unmatched junction bases: 6. CDR1 and CDR2 from the germline V gene are SEHNR and FQNEAQ (reference sequence). CDR3 nucleotides: TGTGCCAGCAGCCCCGGGACAGGGAGGGAAAAACTGTTTTTT. Translation gives CASSPGTGREKLFF. Together with reference TRBV7-9 and TRBJ1-4, the CDR3 gives the full variable domain: DTGVSQNPRHKITKRGQNVTFRCDPISEHNRLYWYRQTLGQGPEFLTYFQNEAQLEKSRLLSDRFSAERPKGSFSTLEIQRTEQGDSAMYLCASSPGTGREKLFFGSGTQLSVL.

The CDR3, as DNA: TGCGCCAGCAGCGTGACAGGGCAGAGCTCTGGAAACACCATATATTTT. Protein product: CASSVTGQSSGNTIYF. The J gene is TRBJ1-3, the V gene TRBV5-1, with 7 bases identical to TRBD1. The CDR3 length is 16 residues. Germline CDR1 is SGHRS and CDR2 is YFSETQ. V was clipped by 4 bases and J by 0 bases; unmatched bases: 7.